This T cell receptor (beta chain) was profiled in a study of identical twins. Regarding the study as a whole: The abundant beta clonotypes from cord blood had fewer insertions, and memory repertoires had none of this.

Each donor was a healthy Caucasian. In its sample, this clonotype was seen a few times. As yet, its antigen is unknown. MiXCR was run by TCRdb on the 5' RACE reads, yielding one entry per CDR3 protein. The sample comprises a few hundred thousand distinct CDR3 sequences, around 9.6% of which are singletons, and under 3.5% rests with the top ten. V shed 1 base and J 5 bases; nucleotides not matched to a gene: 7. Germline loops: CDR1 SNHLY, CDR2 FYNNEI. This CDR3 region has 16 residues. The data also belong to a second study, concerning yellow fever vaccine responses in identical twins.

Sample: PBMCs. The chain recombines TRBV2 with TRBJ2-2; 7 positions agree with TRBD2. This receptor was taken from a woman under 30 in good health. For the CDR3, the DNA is TGTGCCAGCAGTGAAGTACCCCCCGGGGGGACCGGGGAGCTGTTTTTT. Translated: CASSEVPPGGTGELFF. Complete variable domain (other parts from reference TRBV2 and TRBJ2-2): EPEVTQTPSHQVTQMGQEVILRCVPISNHLYFYWYRQILGQKVEFLVSFYNNEISEKSEIFDDQFSVERPDGSNFTLKIRSTKLEDSAMYFCASSEVPPGGTGELFFGEGSRLTVL.